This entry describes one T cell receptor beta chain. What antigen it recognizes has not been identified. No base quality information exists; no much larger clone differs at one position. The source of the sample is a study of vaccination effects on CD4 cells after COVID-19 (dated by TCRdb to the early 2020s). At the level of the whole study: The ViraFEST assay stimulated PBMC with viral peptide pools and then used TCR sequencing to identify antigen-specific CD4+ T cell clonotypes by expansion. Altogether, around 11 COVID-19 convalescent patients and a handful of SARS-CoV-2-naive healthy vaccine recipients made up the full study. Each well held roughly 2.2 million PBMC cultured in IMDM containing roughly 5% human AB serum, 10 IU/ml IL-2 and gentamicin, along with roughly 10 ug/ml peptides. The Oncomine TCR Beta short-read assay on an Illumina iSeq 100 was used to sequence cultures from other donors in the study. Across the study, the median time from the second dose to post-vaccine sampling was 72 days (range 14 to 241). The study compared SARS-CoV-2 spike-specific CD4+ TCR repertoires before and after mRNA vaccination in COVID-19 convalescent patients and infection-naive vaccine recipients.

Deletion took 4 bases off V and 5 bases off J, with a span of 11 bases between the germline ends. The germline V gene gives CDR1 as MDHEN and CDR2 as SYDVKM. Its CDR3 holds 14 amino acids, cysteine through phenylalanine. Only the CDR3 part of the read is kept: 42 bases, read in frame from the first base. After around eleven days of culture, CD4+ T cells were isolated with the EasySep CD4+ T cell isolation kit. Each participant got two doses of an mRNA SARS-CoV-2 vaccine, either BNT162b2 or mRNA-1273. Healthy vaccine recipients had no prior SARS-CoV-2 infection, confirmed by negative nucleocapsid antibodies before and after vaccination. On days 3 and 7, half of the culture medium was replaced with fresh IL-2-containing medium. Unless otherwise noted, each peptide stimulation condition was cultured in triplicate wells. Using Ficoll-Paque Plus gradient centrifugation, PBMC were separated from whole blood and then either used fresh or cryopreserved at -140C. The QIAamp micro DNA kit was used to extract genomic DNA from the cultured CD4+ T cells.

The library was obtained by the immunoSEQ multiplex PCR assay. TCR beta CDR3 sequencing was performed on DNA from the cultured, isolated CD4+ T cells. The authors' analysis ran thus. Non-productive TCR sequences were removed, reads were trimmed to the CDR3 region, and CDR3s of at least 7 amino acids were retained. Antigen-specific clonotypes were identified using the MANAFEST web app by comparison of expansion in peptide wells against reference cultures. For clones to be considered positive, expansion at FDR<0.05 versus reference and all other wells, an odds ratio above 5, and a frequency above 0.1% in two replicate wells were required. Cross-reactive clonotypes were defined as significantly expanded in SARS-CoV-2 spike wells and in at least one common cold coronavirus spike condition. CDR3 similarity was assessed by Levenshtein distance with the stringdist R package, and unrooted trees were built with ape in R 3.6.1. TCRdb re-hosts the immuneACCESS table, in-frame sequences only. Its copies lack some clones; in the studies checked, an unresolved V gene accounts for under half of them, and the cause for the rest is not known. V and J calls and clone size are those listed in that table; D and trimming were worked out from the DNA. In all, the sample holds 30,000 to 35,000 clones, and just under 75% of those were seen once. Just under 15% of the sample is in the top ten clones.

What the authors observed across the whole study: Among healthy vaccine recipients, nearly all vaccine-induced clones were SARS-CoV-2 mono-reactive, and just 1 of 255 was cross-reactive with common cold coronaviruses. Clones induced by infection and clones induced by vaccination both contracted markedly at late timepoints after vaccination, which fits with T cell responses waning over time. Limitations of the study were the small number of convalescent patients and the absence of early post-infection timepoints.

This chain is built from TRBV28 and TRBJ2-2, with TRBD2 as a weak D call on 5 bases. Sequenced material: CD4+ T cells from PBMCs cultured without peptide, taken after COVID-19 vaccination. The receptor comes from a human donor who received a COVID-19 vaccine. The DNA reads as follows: TGTGCCAGCAGTTGGAGCGGCGGAACCGGGGAGCTGTTTTTT. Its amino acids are CASSWSGGTGELFF.